Shown below are 8 T cell receptor beta chains from a single sample sequenced in a study of cytomegalovirus exposure and HLA in healthy donors. Primers included in the PCR were 60 Vbeta and 13 Jbeta primers. The method was immunoSEQ multiplex PCR; TCRdb's version includes in-frame clones alone and lacks a portion of them. The profile covers about 120,000 clones, with more than 60% appearing a single time and around 3.9% taken by the ten largest. Sequences were obtained from PBMCs. These TCRs come from a woman in her thirties or forties in good health and CMV-seronegative.

The chain links TRBV27 to TRBJ2-1; D perhaps matches TRBD1 (6 bases). V was clipped by 4 bases and J by 1 base, with 11 bases between them. The CDR3 is 15 residues long. Germline V CDR1 and CDR2: MNHEY, SMNVEV (reference sequence). The CDR3 sequence: CASSSQGRSYNEQFF. The CDR3 DNA sequence: TGTGCCAGCAGTTCACAGGGTAGGTCCTACAATGAGCAGTTCTTC.

The gene calls are TRBV7-9 and TRBJ1-1; D gene ambiguous. The CDR3 loop spans 13 amino acids. The germline CDR1 and CDR2 sequences are SEHNR and FQNEAQ (reference sequence). V gave up 2 bases and J gave up 3 bases, with 7 bases separating them. The CDR3 region has the DNA TGTGCCAGCAGCTTAAATTCGGACACTGAAGCTTTCTTT. It yields the protein CASSLNSDTEAFF.

V usage is TRBV9 and J usage is TRBJ1-5; D might be TRBD1 (6 bases). There are 13 residues in the CDR3. The V gene's germline CDR1 is SGDLS and CDR2 YYNGEE. V lost 3 bases to trimming and J lost 4 bases, with 8 bases between them. CDR3: CASSATGNQPQHF. Written as DNA, the CDR3 is TGTGCCAGCAGCGCCACAGGGAATCAGCCCCAGCATTTT.

The chain couples TRBV4-1 to TRBJ2-1; D is unclear. Deletions cut 0 bases from V and 5 bases from J, with 14 bases between. Germline CDR1 is MGHRA and CDR2 is YSYEKL. The CDR3 covers 16 residues. The CDR3 nucleotides read TGCGCCAGCAGCCAAGAAGTGACTTCTGGAAACAATGAGCAGTTCTTC. This sequence encodes CASSQEVTSGNNEQFF.

This chain uses TRBV6-4 with TRBJ1-1, with D hard to call. The CDR3 runs to 13 residues. V lost 2 bases, J lost 6 bases, and 10 bases lay in between. Germline loops: CDR1 MRHNA, CDR2 SNTAGT. This CDR3 is CASSDHRGAEAFF. As DNA, the CDR3 is TGTGCCAGCAGTGACCACCGAGGAGCTGAAGCTTTCTTT.

The chain combines TRBV19 with TRBJ2-1, with TRBD1 matching 7 bases. V dropped 1 base and J dropped 6; count of bases not matched to a gene: 3. Germline CDR1 LNHDA, CDR2 SQIVND (reference sequence). The CDR3 runs 14 residues. CDR3 in DNA: TGTGCCAGTAGTATAGTGGGACAGCTCAATGAGCAGTTCTTC. It codes for CASSIVGQLNEQFF.

This rearrangement joins TRBV5-4 to TRBJ1-1; 8 bases are a match to TRBD1. V was pared by 4 bases and J by 6 bases, with 5 bases of the junction left unmatched. CDR1 is SGHNT and CDR2 is YYREEE in the germline V gene (reference sequence). This CDR3 comprises 13 residues. CDR3 protein: CASSVTGGPEAFF. CDR3 DNA: TGTGCCAGCAGCGTCACAGGGGGGCCTGAAGCTTTCTTT.

The V and J genes are TRBV19 and TRBJ2-3; 10 bases agree with TRBD1. V shed 3 bases and J 7 bases; nucleotides not matched to a gene: 16. The CDR3 contains 18 residues. The V gene's germline CDR1 is LNHDA and CDR2 SQIVND (reference sequence). The CDR3 reads CASSINHATGTGANTQYF. The CDR3 coding sequence is TGTGCCAGTAGTATCAACCACGCTACCGGGACAGGGGCGAATACGCAGTATTTT.